The rows below give T cell receptor beta chains drawn from one sample of a study of cytomegalovirus exposure and HLA in healthy donors. Only in-frame clones appear in the TCRdb table, and some are missing; sequencing was by immunoSEQ multiplex PCR. The sample has 150,000 to 200,000 clones; 86% are singletons. The specimen was PBMCs. Receptor source: a woman aged 18-29 years in good health and CMV-seronegative. CDR3s include the opening cysteine and the closing phenylalanine or tryptophan. Fields, in order: D gene, V gene, clone size, J gene, CDR3 DNA, CDR3 protein. A D gene is named only where the DNA matches it firmly. Not all rows give a size; the values are once, few, many and, for expanded clones, a class.

TRBD1	TRBV25-1	NA	TRBJ1-4	TGTGCCAGCAGTGAAGTGACAGGGGCCAAAGAAAAACTGTTTTTT	CASSEVTGAKEKLFF
TRBD2	TRBV30	NA	TRBJ2-3	TGTGCCTGGACTAGCGGGGTTAGCACAGATACGCAGTATTTT	CAWTSGVSTDTQYF
TRBD2	TRBV15	few	TRBJ2-1	TGTGCCACCAGCAGAGCTAGCGGGGGGTCTGAGCAGTTCTTC	CATSRASGGSEQFF
TRBD1	TRBV19	NA	TRBJ1-1	TGTGCCAGTAGGCACAGGGGGCTGTGGGCTTTCTTT	CASRHRGLWAFF
TRBD2	TRBV13	NA	TRBJ2-3	TGTGCCAGCAGCTTAAGCGGGGGGGCCTTCACAGATACGCAGTATTTT	CASSLSGGAFTDTQYF
TRBD2	TRBV27	NA	TRBJ2-2	TGTGCCAGCAGTTTGGCCCCCGGGGGGATCGCCGGGGAGCTGTTTTTT	CASSLAPGGIAGELFF
NA	TRBV18	NA	TRBJ2-5	TGTGCCAGCTCACAGGGGGTACACCAAGAGACCCAGTACTTC	CASSQGVHQETQYF
TRBD1	TRBV6-1	NA	TRBJ1-2	TGTGCCAGCAGTGAAGTAGGACAGGGCTCGGAAGGCTACACCTTC	CASSEVGQGSEGYTF
NA	TRBV6-4	NA	TRBJ2-3	TGTGCCAGCAGGAGAACCCGCACAGATACGCAGTATTTT	CASRRTRTDTQYF
NA	TRBV7-8	once	TRBJ2-1	TGTGCCAGCAGCCCCCGTCCGCGGGGAAAAGTCCACAATGAGCAGTTCTTC	CASSPRPRGKVHNEQFF
NA	TRBV5-5	NA	TRBJ1-6	TGTGCCAGCAGCCCCGGACAGTTGGGAAATTCACCCCTCCACTTT	CASSPGQLGNSPLHF
NA	TRBV5-4	NA	TRBJ1-2	TGTGCCAGCAGCTTGGGGGGGCTCTATGGCTACACCTTC	CASSLGGLYGYTF
NA	TRBV19	NA	TRBJ1-1	TGTGCCAGTACCATGGGGGCCTCAGGCGAAGCTTTCTTT	CASTMGASGEAFF
TRBD1	TRBV14	NA	TRBJ1-1	TGTGCCAGCAGTCAAGCGGGACAGCCGAACACTGAAGCTTTCTTT	CASSQAGQPNTEAFF
NA	TRBV28	NA	TRBJ1-2	TGTGCCAGCAGCGCCCCAGGGAATGGCTACACCTTC	CASSAPGNGYTF
NA	TRBV4-2	few	TRBJ2-2	TGTGCCAGCAGCCCCGACTCGTTCTCCCGGGAGCTGTTTTTT	CASSPDSFSRELFF
NA	TRBV19	NA	TRBJ1-2	TGTGCCAGTAGTACTCATCGACAGCCGCTAATAGAAGGCTACACCTTC	CASSTHRQPLIEGYTF
TRBD1	TRBV5-4	NA	TRBJ1-2	TGTGCCAGCAGCTTGGCCGGGACAGGGGTGGGCTACACCTTC	CASSLAGTGVGYTF
NA	TRBV5-5	NA	TRBJ1-2	TGTGCCAGCAGCCAGGGCCTCGCTAACTATGGCTACACCTTC	CASSQGLANYGYTF
TRBD1	TRBV19	few	TRBJ1-5	TGTGCCAGTAGTGCCACAGGGGGCAATCAGCCCCAGCATTTT	CASSATGGNQPQHF
TRBD2	TRBV5-4	NA	TRBJ2-2	TGTGCCAGCAGGGCTAGCGGGAACAAAGCCACCGGGGAGCTGTTTTTT	CASRASGNKATGELFF
TRBD1	TRBV7-6	few	TRBJ2-1	TGTGCCAGCAGCTTAAGGTCAGGGGGCGCCCACAATGAGCAGTTCTTC	CASSLRSGGAHNEQFF
NA	TRBV11-3	NA	TRBJ1-1	TGTGCCAGCAGCTCAGGGCGGGGGAGGAACACTGAAGCTTTCTTT	CASSSGRGRNTEAFF
TRBD1	TRBV4-1	NA	TRBJ1-6	TGCGCCAGCAGCCAATGGGACAGAGATAATTCACCCCTCCACTTT	CASSQWDRDNSPLHF
NA	TRBV11-2	NA	TRBJ1-6	TGTGCCAGCAGCTTCGGACAGAGGAATTCACCCCTCCACTTT	CASSFGQRNSPLHF
TRBD1	TRBV5-6	NA	TRBJ1-5	TGTGCCAGCAGCAGAAGATTGACAGGGTTAGAATATCAGCCCCAGCATTTT	CASSRRLTGLEYQPQHF
NA	TRBV5-1	NA	TRBJ1-6	TGCGCCAGCAGCTTGGAAGGGGTGAGGTCACCCCTCCACTTT	CASSLEGVRSPLHF
TRBD1	TRBV5-1	NA	TRBJ1-2	TGCGCCAGCAGCTCACAGGGGGCGGAAGGCTACACCTTC	CASSSQGAEGYTF
TRBD1	TRBV29-1	NA	TRBJ1-1	TGCAGCGTTGTAACAGGGGGCCTTGAAGCTTTCTTT	CSVVTGGLEAFF
TRBD1	TRBV29-1	NA	TRBJ1-1	TGCAGCGCCTACGTGGACAGGGTAAGGGGAAACACTGAAGCTTTCTTT	CSAYVDRVRGNTEAFF
NA	TRBV21-1	once	TRBJ2-5	TGTGCCAGCAGCCCCCAAGGTCCAGACAGGGGGCGGGAGACCCAGTACTTC	CASSPQGPDRGRETQYF
NA	TRBV6-1	NA	TRBJ2-1	TGTGCCAGCACGTCTCTAGCCATTGAGCAGTTCTTC	CASTSLAIEQFF
TRBD2	TRBV11-3	NA	TRBJ2-3	TGTGCCAGCAGCTTAGGCGGGGGGAACACAGATACGCAGTATTTT	CASSLGGGNTDTQYF
NA	TRBV7-9	NA	TRBJ2-1	TGTGCCAGCAGCTTCGGGGGGCGGGTGCACAATGAGCAGTTCTTC	CASSFGGRVHNEQFF
NA	TRBV19	NA	TRBJ1-2	TGTGCCAGTAGGAAAACAGGGCTATATGGCTACACCTTC	CASRKTGLYGYTF
NA	TRBV5-1	once	TRBJ2-3	TGCGCCAGCAAGGCGAGGGGGAGGGAAGATACGCAGTATTTT	CASKARGREDTQYF
NA	TRBV6-1	once	TRBJ1-2	TGTGCCAGCAGTGATCGGGCGGGCGGCTATGGCTACACCTTC	CASSDRAGGYGYTF
NA	TRBV5-1	NA	TRBJ1-4	TGCGCCAGCCGGCGGGGTCCCGAAGGCGAAAAACTGTTTTTT	CASRRGPEGEKLFF
TRBD1	TRBV2	NA	TRBJ1-4	TGTGCCAGCAGCGGACAGGGGGCGGATAATGAAAAACTGTTTTTT	CASSGQGADNEKLFF
TRBD1	TRBV2	NA	TRBJ1-5	TGTGCCAGCACCTTGACAGGGTCAAAACAGCCCCAGCATTTT	CASTLTGSKQPQHF
TRBD2	TRBV7-9	NA	TRBJ2-2	TGTGCCAGCAGCTTAGGGGTAGCGGGAGCGGGCACCGGGGAGCTGTTTTTT	CASSLGVAGAGTGELFF
TRBD2	TRBV18	NA	TRBJ2-2	TGTGCCAGCTCACCAATCTGGCTAGCGGGGAACACCGGGGAGCTGTTTTTT	CASSPIWLAGNTGELFF
TRBD1	TRBV5-4	NA	TRBJ2-7	TGTGCCAGCAGCTCCTTAACAGGGGGCGGAAGCTACGAGCAGTACTTC	CASSSLTGGGSYEQYF
TRBD1	TRBV18	NA	TRBJ1-2	TGTGCCAGCTCACCACAACCACCTGGACAGGGGGGAGGCTACACCTTC	CASSPQPPGQGGGYTF
TRBD1	TRBV4-1	NA	TRBJ2-1	TGCGCCAGCAGCCCTCCCCGCGACAGGGTAGTAGCTCATGAGCAGTTCTTC	CASSPPRDRVVAHEQFF
NA	TRBV30	NA	TRBJ2-5	TGTGCCTGGAGTGTAGAGGGAGTGGAAGAGACCCAGTACTTC	CAWSVEGVEETQYF
NA	TRBV7-9	NA	TRBJ2-7	TGTGCCAGCAGCTTAGCCTCGGGGAGAGGGTTAGAGCAGTACTTC	CASSLASGRGLEQYF